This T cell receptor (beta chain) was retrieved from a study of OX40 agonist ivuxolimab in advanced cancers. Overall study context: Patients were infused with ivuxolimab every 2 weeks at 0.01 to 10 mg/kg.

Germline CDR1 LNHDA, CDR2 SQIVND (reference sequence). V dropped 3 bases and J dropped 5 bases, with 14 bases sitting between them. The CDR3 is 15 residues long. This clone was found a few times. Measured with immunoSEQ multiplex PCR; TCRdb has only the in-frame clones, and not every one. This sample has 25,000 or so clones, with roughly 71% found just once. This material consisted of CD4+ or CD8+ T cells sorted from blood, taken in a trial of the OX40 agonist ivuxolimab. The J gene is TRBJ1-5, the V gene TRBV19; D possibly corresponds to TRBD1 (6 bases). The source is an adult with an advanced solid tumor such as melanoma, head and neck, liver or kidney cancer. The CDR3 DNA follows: TGTGCCAGTAGTATGGGGGCGATCCGGCATCAGCCCCAGCATTTT. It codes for CASSMGAIRHQPQHF. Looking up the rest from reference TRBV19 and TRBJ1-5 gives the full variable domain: DGGITQSPKYLFRKEGQNVTLSCEQNLNHDAMYWYRQDPGQGLRLIYYSQIVNDFQKGDIAEGYSVSREKKESFPLTVTSAQKNPTAFYLCASSMGAIRHQPQHFGDGTRLSIL.